The 24 T cell receptor beta chains below come from one sample, sequenced in a study of T-cell memory formation after mild COVID-19. MiXCR, run by TCRdb on the 5' RACE reads, gives a single entry per CDR3 protein. The sample holds around 510,000 distinct CDR3 sequences, less than 25% seen once. The specimen sequenced was PBMCs or a T cell subset sorted from them (not recorded which). These receptors all stem from an adult woman who had mild COVID-19 (a few samples of this study predate the infection). Cell type and time point are not known.

The chain is built from TRBV7-8 and TRBJ2-3, with D maybe TRBD2 (7 bases). V dropped 5 bases and J dropped 4 bases, with 19 bases sitting between them. CDR1 is SGHVS and CDR2 is FQNEAQ in the germline V gene. CDR3 size: 16 residues. The CDR3 DNA sequence: TGTGCCAGCAGCCCTGAGGGGGGGGGGCGCCCAGATACGCAGTATTTT. Protein product: CASSPEGGGRPDTQYF.

The chain joins TRBV7-9 to TRBJ2-7; D gene unclear. Germline lookup yields CDR1 SEHNR and CDR2 FQNEAQ (reference sequence). The CDR3 runs to 14 residues. Trimming removed 3 bases at V and 3 bases at J, with 12 bases between. Written as DNA, the CDR3 is TGTGCCAGCAGCTTTCCAGGTGACCGCTACGAGCAGTACTTC. Translated: CASSFPGDRYEQYF.

J is TRBJ2-2 and V is TRBV19; no reliable D call. Germline assignment: CDR1 LNHDA and CDR2 SQIVND (reference sequence). V lost 8 bases and J 6 bases, leaving 10 bases between the germline ends. CDR3 length equals 12 residues. The CDR3 loop reads CASGPDAGELFF. In nucleotides, the CDR3 is TGTGCCAGTGGGCCAGACGCCGGGGAGCTGTTTTTT. Supplemented by reference TRBV19 and TRBJ2-2, the full variable domain reads DGGITQSPKYLFRKEGQNVTLSCEQNLNHDAMYWYRQDPGQGLRLIYYSQIVNDFQKGDIAEGYSVSREKKESFPLTVTSAQKNPTAFYLCASGPDAGELFFGEGSRLTVL.

The chain joins TRBV6-2 or TRBV6-3 to TRBJ1-1; TRBD1 matches 12 bases. The CDR3 has 15 residues. V was pared by 4 bases and J by 6 bases, with 6 bases of the junction left unmatched. Germline CDR1 MNHEY, CDR2 SVGEGT. CDR3 DNA: TGTGCCAGCAGTTGGAGCAGGGACAGGGGGCCTGAAGCTTTCTTT. It specifies CASSWSRDRGPEAFF.

This clonotype occurred a few times. The genes are TRBV24-1 and TRBJ2-1, with 9 bases aligning to TRBD2. Germline CDR1 reads KGHDR; CDR2 reads SFDVKD. Germline trimming cut 11 bases from V and 4 bases from J; bases unmatched to any gene: 17. The CDR3 is 17 residues long. CDR3 in DNA: TGTGCCAGCGGATCGGGGCGGGGGGGACCAAATTACAATGAGCAGTTCTTC. Translating gives CASGSGRGGPNYNEQFF.

The chain has TRBV11-2 and TRBJ2-5, with D hard to call. Germline loops: CDR1 SGHAT, CDR2 FQNNGV. Trimming took off 1 base at V and 1 base at J, with 10 bases between the two ends. The CDR3 consists of 15 residues. The CDR3 region is CASSLGRRSQETQYF. CDR3 in DNA: TGTGCCAGCAGCTTAGGGCGGCGATCCCAAGAGACCCAGTACTTC.

The rearrangement joins TRBV27 to TRBJ2-7; 7 bases fit TRBD1. Germline values: CDR1 MNHEY, CDR2 SMNVEV (reference sequence). V was clipped by 4 bases and J by 0 bases; unmatched bases: 6. The CDR3 spans 15 residues. In DNA, the CDR3 is TGTGCCAGCAGTTACTACAGGGGAAACTCCTACGAGCAGTACTTC. Amino acids: CASSYYRGNSYEQYF.

The chain employs TRBV14 and TRBJ2-5; 9 bases fit TRBD1. V trimming: 7 bases; J trimming: 5 bases; junction bases outside the gene matches: 11. The CDR3 totals 15 residues. Germline V gene sequence: CDR1 SGHDN, CDR2 FVKESK. CDR3 bases: TGTGCCAGCACCCATGGGACAGGGATCGGGGAGACCCAGTACTTC. As protein: CASTHGTGIGETQYF.

This chain connects TRBV7-2 to TRBJ2-3; 8 bases are shared with TRBD1. This CDR3 region has 16 residues. CDR1 is SGHTA and CDR2 is FQGNSA in the germline V gene. The V and J ends lost 4 bases and 1 base, in that order; junction bases with no gene match: 7. The CDR3 DNA follows: TGTGCCAGCAGCTACCAGGGGGCGAGTGGCACAGATACGCAGTATTTT. Translated, it gives CASSYQGASGTDTQYF.

This clonotype has more than one count but fewer than ten. This rearrangement joins TRBV5-1 to TRBJ2-1; the D call may be TRBD1 or TRBD2 (5 bases each). V lost 0 bases to trimming and J lost 1 base, with 11 bases between them. This CDR3 has 16 residues. In germline, CDR1 is SGHRS, CDR2 YFSETQ. In DNA, the CDR3 is TGCGCCAGCAGCTTGGCCGGGACGTTATCCTACAATGAGCAGTTCTTC. It encodes CASSLAGTLSYNEQFF.

The chain recombines TRBV23-1 with TRBJ2-3, with 11 bases that match TRBD2. TRBV23-1 is an ORF, and what it does is uncertain. CDR3 length: 17 amino acids. V lost 8 bases to trimming and J lost 0 bases; unmatched junction nucleotides: 10. CDR3 amino acids: CASAFSGGETSTDTQYF. The CDR3 nucleotides read TGCGCCAGCGCCTTTAGCGGGGGGGAGACTAGCACAGATACGCAGTATTTT.

This chain uses TRBV30 with TRBJ1-6; no reliable D call. V lost 1 base and J 7 bases, leaving 5 bases between the germline ends. Germline assignment: CDR1 GTSNPN and CDR2 SVGIG (reference sequence). The CDR3 has 12 amino acids. For the CDR3, the DNA is TGTGCCTGGAGTGGCCAAAATTCACCCCTCCACTTT. Its translation: CAWSGQNSPLHF. The whole variable domain, filled in from reference TRBV30 and TRBJ1-6, reads SQTIHQWPATLVQPVGSPLSLECTVEGTSNPNLYWYRQAAGRGLQLLFYSVGIGQISSEVPQNLSASRPQDRQFILSSKKLLLSDSGFYLCAWSGQNSPLHFGNGTRLTVT.

This clonotype has just a few counts. The rearrangement joins TRBV5-1 to TRBJ2-7, with 7 bases identical to TRBD2. From germline, CDR1 is SGHRS and CDR2 YFSETQ. Trimming at V came to 0 bases and at J to 4 bases, leaving 7 bases not matched to a gene. This CDR3 region has 15 residues. CDR3 region: CASSLEGGRGYEQYF. DNA of the CDR3: TGCGCCAGCAGCTTGGAGGGCGGGAGAGGGTACGAGCAGTACTTC.

The sample holds a few counts of this clonotype. The chain combines TRBV4-1 with TRBJ2-2; the match to TRBD2 covers 8 bases. The germline CDR1 and CDR2 sequences are MGHRA and YSYEKL. The length of the CDR3 is 16 residues. The trim removed 0 bases at V and 4 bases at J, leaving 4 bases unmatched. The CDR3 loop is CASSQDVAGRTGELFF. The CDR3 nucleotides are TGCGCCAGCAGCCAAGACGTAGCGGGGCGCACCGGGGAGCTGTTTTTT.

The rearrangement uses TRBV15 and TRBJ2-3, with 7 bases lining up with TRBD1. The germline gives CDR1 LNHNV, CDR2 YYDKDF (reference sequence). With V trimmed by 0 bases and J by 6 bases, 6 bases remained unmatched. The CDR3 runs to 15 residues. Written as DNA, the CDR3 is TGTGCCACCAGCAGAGATAGGGGGCCGCTCGATACGCAGTATTTT. It codes for CATSRDRGPLDTQYF.

The chain employs TRBV29-1 and TRBJ2-7, with D perhaps TRBD1 (6 bases). The CDR3 totals 14 residues. The V end was cut by 2 bases, the J end by 2 bases, with 13 bases between. The germline V gene has CDR1 SQVTM and CDR2 ANQGSEA. CDR3 residues: CSVENGTLTYEQYF. The CDR3, as DNA: TGCAGCGTTGAAAACGGGACATTGACCTACGAGCAGTACTTC.

This sequence joins TRBV4-1 and TRBJ1-3, with TRBD1 matching 7 bases. CDR1 is MGHRA and CDR2 is YSYEKL in the germline V gene. The trim removed 1 base at V and 1 base at J, leaving 10 bases unmatched. The CDR3 spans 18 residues. CDR3 residues: CASSQGGQYKRSGNTIYF. Written as DNA, the CDR3 is TGCGCCAGCAGCCAAGGGGGACAGTACAAGAGGTCTGGAAACACCATATATTTT.

The J gene is TRBJ2-2, the V gene TRBV11-3; tentatively, D is TRBD2 (5 bases). The CDR3 consists of 17 residues. Deletions cut 0 bases from V and 5 bases from J, with 16 bases between. CDR1 is SGHNT, CDR2 YENEEA, per germline. DNA for the CDR3: TGTGCCAGCAGCTTAGATTATGAGATACTAGGAACCGGGGAGCTGTTTTTT. Translation gives CASSLDYEILGTGELFF.

This chain joins TRBV2 and TRBJ2-2; D call uncertain. Germline assignment: CDR1 SNHLY and CDR2 FYNNEI. The CDR3 contains 11 residues. Deletions cut 4 bases from V and 9 bases from J, with 6 bases between. This chain's CDR3 is CASSAWRELFF. The CDR3 coding sequence is TGTGCCAGCAGTGCCTGGAGGGAGCTGTTTTTT.

The V call is TRBV6-5, the J call TRBJ1-1, with TRBD1 as a possible D gene (5 bases). The length of the CDR3 is 14 residues. Germline CDR1 and CDR2: MNHEY and SVGAGI. V lost 0 bases, J lost 4 bases, and 9 bases lay in between. The chain's CDR3 is CASSYSGGVTEAFF. CDR3 sequence (DNA): TGTGCCAGCAGTTACTCCGGGGGGGTCACTGAAGCTTTCTTT.

This clonotype was observed at least ten times. V and J are TRBV7-6 and TRBJ2-5; D gene uncertain. The CDR3 runs 14 residues. The V gene lost 4 bases and the J gene lost 5 bases, with 14 bases spanning the gap. Per the germline V gene, CDR1 is SGHVS and CDR2 is FNYEAQ. The CDR3 nucleotides read TGTGCCAGCAGCTCCGACACGGCTTGGGAGACCCAGTACTTC. It encodes CASSSDTAWETQYF.

This chain links TRBV19 with TRBJ2-1, with D hard to call. Germline V CDR1 and CDR2: LNHDA, SQIVND (reference sequence). The CDR3 runs 14 residues. Trimming removed 6 bases at V and 2 bases at J, with 11 bases between. The CDR3, as DNA: TGTGCCAGTAGGCCCAGTTGGGCCTACAATGAGCAGTTCTTC. It is translated as CASRPSWAYNEQFF.

This clonotype was counted at least ten times. The rearrangement uses TRBV6-5 and TRBJ1-6; a possible D gene is TRBD1 (5 bases). Germline CDR1 reads MNHEY; CDR2 reads SVGAGI. CDR3 length equals 14 residues. V was trimmed by 0 bases and J by 7 bases, leaving 7 bases between them. CDR3 loop: CASSYSGGNSPLHF. The CDR3 nucleotides are TGTGCCAGCAGTTACTCCGGGGGGAATTCACCCCTCCACTTT.

This clonotype was detected a few times. The rearrangement joins TRBV12-5 to TRBJ2-1; 11 nucleotides match TRBD2. Germline assignment: CDR1 LGHNT and CDR2 FRNRAP. Germline trimming cut 3 bases from V and 4 bases from J; bases unmatched to any gene: 8. This CDR3 contains 17 residues. The CDR3 here is CASGLGTSGNLYNEQFF. In nucleotides, the CDR3 is TGTGCTAGTGGTTTAGGGACTAGCGGCAATTTATACAATGAGCAGTTCTTC.